The sequence of this T cell receptor beta chain was determined in a study of blood T cell repertoires in COVID-19 (dated by TCRdb to the early 2020s). With regard to the full study: The collaborator samples originated in the United States, Italy and Spain and spanned the acute and convalescent phases of COVID-19. Where available, HLA class I and class II types were taken from metadata supplied by the sample provider and were not determined by assay-based typing. Nearly every sample came with metadata listing a de-identified subject ID, COVID-19 status, age in years and sex. The samples were drawn from the first 160 participants of the ongoing ImmuneRACE study and from roughly 1,300 subjects provided by 6 global collaborators. The prospective study material was composed of cDNA or gDNA derived from T cells, B-cell-depleted T cells, or PBMCs. Subjects who had been exposed to COVID-19, were actively infected with it, or had recovered from it provided the deeply sampled blood TCRbeta repertoires that made up the dataset. The repertoires were released in a freely available public database intended as a resource for research on the immune response to SARS-CoV-2. Overall results and qualifications from the work: Clinical and demographic metadata were provided uncurated, with the amount varying by source and participant.

Concerning this clone itself: Its specific antigen is unknown. No base quality information exists; no much larger clone differs at one position.

The immunoSEQ Assay, a bias-controlled multiplex PCR, was used to amplify TCRbeta CDR3 regions from genomic DNA. As for the original processing: The number of nucleated cells in each sample was estimated from the amplification of reference gene primers within the assay. To quantify the absolute abundance of each unique TCRbeta CDR3 rearrangement, sequence reads were collapsed and filtered. For each sample, productive Simpson clonality was calculated as the square root of Simpson's diversity index over productive rearrangements. TCRdb limited this immuneACCESS table to in-frame rearrangements with V and J called. A share of clones is missing; checked studies link under half to unresolved V genes, and the rest is unexplained. V and J calls and clone size follow that table, whereas D and trimming were derived from the DNA. This sample has about 150,000 clones in its table, and 70% to 90% of those were observed once. Together, the top ten hold 0.63% of the sample.

One collaborating source in Seattle enrolled patients while the patients were actively infected and followed the patients over time throughout the course of disease. Whole blood was collected in K2EDTA tubes by collaborating institutions according to the institutions' own protocols. For TCRbeta analysis, collaborators shipped samples in one of three forms: frozen whole blood, isolated PBMCs, or DNA extracted from either of those sample types. Trimming costs V 3 bases and J 4 bases, and their ends lie 9 bases apart. Looking up the germline V gene yields CDR1 SGHTA and CDR2 FQGNSA. The CDR3 starts with the cysteine, ends with the phenylalanine, and has 13 residues. Left in the record is the CDR3 DNA by itself, 39 bases read in frame from the first base.

The TCR was taken from a man aged 55-75 years with COVID-19, enrolled during active disease. The rearrangement combines TRBV7-2 with TRBJ1-2; the D gene remains uncertain. Sequencing input: peripheral blood. CDR3 protein: CASSLTAGYGYTF. The nucleotides read TGTGCCAGCAGCTTGACCGCGGGCTATGGCTACACCTTC.